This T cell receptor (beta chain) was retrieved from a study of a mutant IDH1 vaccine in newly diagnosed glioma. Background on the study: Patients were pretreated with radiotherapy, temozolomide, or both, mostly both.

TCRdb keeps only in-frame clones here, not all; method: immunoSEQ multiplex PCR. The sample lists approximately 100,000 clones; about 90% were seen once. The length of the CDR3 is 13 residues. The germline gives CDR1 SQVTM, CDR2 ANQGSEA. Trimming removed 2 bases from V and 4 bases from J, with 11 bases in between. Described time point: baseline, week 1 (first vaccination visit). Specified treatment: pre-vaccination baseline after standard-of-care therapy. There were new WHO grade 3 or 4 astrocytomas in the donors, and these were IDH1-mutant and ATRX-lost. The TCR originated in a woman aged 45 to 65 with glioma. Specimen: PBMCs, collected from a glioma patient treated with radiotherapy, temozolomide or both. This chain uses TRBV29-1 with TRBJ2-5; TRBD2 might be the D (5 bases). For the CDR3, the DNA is TGCAGCGTTGAACTTACTAGGCGAGAGACCCAGTACTTC. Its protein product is CSVELTRRETQYF.